This TCR beta chain is drawn from a study of blood T cell repertoires in COVID-19. Turning to the study itself: Sources were T cells, B-cell-depleted T cells, or PBMCs; the material itself was cDNA or gDNA.

The authors' processing: Estimated nucleated cell counts came from reference gene primer amplification. The protocol was immunoSEQ multiplex PCR, while the TCRdb copy is restricted to in-frame clones and leaves out a portion. V, J and clone size are taken as reported in that table, and D and trimming were inferred from the DNA itself. The table includes over 25,000 clones, 85% to 90% detected once. Specimen: peripheral blood. The receptor's source is a human donor in a cohort sampled during active COVID-19.

The CDR3 region is CASRQRGGRTEAFF. CDR3 sequence (DNA): TGCGCCAGCAGACAGAGAGGGGGCCGGACTGAAGCTTTCTTT. J is TRBJ1-1 and V is TRBV10-2; 7 nucleotides line up with TRBD1. V lost 6 bases to trimming and J lost 5 bases; unmatched junction nucleotides: 9. The germline V gene has CDR1 WSHSY and CDR2 SAAADI. The CDR3 contains 14 residues.